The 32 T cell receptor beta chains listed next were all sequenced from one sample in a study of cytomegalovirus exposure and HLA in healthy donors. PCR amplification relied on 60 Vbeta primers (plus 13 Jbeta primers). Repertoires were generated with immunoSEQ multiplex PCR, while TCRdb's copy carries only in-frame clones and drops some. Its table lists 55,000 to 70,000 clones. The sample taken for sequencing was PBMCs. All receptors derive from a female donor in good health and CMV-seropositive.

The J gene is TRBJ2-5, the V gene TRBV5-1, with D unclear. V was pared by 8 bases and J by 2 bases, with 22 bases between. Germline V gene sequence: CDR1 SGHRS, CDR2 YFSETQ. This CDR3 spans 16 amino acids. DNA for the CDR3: TGCGCCAGTTTCACCACTTCTCTCGGTTTTCAAGAGACCCAGTACTTC. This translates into CASFTTSLGFQETQYF.

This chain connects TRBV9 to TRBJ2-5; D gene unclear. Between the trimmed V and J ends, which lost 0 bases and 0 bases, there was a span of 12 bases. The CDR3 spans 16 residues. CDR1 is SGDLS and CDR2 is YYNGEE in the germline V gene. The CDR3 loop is CASSVAPSLNQETQYF. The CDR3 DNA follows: TGTGCCAGCAGCGTAGCCCCCTCCCTAAACCAAGAGACCCAGTACTTC.

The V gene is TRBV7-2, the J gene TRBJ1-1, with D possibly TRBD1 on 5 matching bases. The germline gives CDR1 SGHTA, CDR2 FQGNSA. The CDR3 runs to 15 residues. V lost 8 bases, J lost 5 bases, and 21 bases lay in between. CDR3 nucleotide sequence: TGTGCCAGCCTCAGTACGGGGGTACCGTGGACTGAAGCTTTCTTT. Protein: CASLSTGVPWTEAFF.

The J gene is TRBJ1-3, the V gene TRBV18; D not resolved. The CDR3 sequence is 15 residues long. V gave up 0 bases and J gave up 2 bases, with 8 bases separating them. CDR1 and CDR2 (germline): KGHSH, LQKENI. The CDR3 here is CASSPPNTAGNTIYF. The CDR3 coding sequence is TGTGCCAGCTCACCACCTAATACTGCTGGAAACACCATATATTTT.

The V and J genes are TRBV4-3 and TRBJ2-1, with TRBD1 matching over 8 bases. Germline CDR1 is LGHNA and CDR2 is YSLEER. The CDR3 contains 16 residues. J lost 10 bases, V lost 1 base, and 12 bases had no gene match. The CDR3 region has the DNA TGCGCCAGCAGCCAAGGGGGACAGGTGAGTTGGAGCGAGCAGTTCTTC. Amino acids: CASSQGGQVSWSEQFF.

CDR3: CASVSTASSGNTIYF. The CDR3 DNA sequence: TGTGCCAGTGTGTCCACGGCTAGCTCTGGAAACACCATATATTTT. This chain connects TRBV19 to TRBJ1-3, with D unclear. The CDR3 has 15 amino acids. The germline V gene has CDR1 LNHDA and CDR2 SQIVND (reference sequence). Trimming shortened V by 8 bases and J by 0 bases, and 14 bases separated the two germline ends.

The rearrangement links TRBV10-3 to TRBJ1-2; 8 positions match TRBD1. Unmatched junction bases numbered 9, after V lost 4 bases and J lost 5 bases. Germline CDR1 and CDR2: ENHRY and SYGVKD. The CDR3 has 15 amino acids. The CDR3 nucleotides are TGTGCCATCAGTGCCAAGACAGGGGACCCTTATGGCTACACCTTC. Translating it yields CAISAKTGDPYGYTF.

In DNA, the CDR3 is TGCGCCAGCGGAACAGGGTCCGGAAACACCATATATTTT. It codes for CASGTGSGNTIYF. This rearrangement joins TRBV4-1 to TRBJ1-3, with a possible D match to TRBD1 (6 bases). Germline values: CDR1 MGHRA, CDR2 YSYEKL. V was clipped by 8 bases and J by 4 bases, with 12 bases between them. The CDR3 totals 13 residues.

The DNA of the CDR3 is TGTGCCACCAGCGGAGGGGGCCTTGACTATGGCTACACCTTC. It specifies CATSGGGLDYGYTF. V usage is TRBV15 and J usage is TRBJ1-2; the match to TRBD1 covers 7 bases. The CDR3 contains 14 residues. Germline CDR1 reads LNHNV; CDR2 reads YYDKDF (reference sequence). The junction had 6 bases not matched to a gene; V was cut back by 5 bases and J by 3 bases.

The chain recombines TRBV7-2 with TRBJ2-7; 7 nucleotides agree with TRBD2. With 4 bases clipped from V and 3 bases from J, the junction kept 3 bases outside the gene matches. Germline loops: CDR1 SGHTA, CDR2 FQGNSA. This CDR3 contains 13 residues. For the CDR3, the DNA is TGTGCCAGCAGCTCTGGGGGGGGCTACGAGCAGTACTTC. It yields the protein CASSSGGGYEQYF.

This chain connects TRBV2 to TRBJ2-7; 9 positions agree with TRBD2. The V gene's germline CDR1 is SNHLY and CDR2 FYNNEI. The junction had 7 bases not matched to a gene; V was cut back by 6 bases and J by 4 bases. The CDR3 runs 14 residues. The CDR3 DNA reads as TGTGCCAGCAGGGGGGATAGCGGGAGATACGAGCAGTACTTC. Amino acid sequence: CASRGDSGRYEQYF. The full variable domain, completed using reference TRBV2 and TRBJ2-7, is EPEVTQTPSHQVTQMGQEVILRCVPISNHLYFYWYRQILGQKVEFLVSFYNNEISEKSEIFDDQFSVERPDGSNFTLKIRSTKLEDSAMYFCASRGDSGRYEQYFGPGTRLTVT.

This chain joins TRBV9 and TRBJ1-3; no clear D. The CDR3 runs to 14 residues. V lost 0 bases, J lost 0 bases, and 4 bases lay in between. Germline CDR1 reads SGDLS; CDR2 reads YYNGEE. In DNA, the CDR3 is TGTGCCAGCAGCGTAGCTATCTCTGGAAACACCATATATTTT. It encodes CASSVAISGNTIYF.

The CDR3 DNA reads TGTGCCAGCAGTGTTATCGGGACAGTTTCGTACGAGCAGTACTTC. Protein sequence: CASSVIGTVSYEQYF. The gene calls are TRBV6-1 and TRBJ2-7; 7 positions match TRBD1. CDR1 is MNHNS and CDR2 is SASEGT in the germline V gene. CDR3 length equals 15 residues. V lost 4 bases to trimming and J lost 4 bases; unmatched junction nucleotides: 10.

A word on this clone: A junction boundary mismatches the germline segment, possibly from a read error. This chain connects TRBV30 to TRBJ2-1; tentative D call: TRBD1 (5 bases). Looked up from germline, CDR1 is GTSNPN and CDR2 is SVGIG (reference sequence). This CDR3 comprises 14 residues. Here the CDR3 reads CAWRGQGSDNEQFF. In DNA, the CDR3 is TGTGCCTGGAGGGGTCAGGGCTCCGACAATGAGCAGTTCTTC.

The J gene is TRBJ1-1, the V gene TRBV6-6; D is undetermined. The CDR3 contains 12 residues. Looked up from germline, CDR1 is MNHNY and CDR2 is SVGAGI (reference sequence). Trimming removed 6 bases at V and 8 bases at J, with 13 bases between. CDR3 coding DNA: TGTGCCAGCAGCTCCACACTAGAGGAAGCTTTCTTT. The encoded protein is CASSSTLEEAFF.

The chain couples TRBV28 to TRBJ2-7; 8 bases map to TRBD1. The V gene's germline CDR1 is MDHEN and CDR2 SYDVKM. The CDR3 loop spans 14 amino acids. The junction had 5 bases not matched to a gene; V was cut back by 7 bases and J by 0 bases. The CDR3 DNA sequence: TGTGCCAGCAAAAGGACAGGGAGCTCCTACGAGCAGTACTTC. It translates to CASKRTGSSYEQYF.

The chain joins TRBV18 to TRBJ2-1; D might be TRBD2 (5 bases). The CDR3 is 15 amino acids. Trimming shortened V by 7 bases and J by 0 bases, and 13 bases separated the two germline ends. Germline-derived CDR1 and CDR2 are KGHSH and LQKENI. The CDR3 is CASLSSGSSYNEQFF. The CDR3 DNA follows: TGTGCCAGCTTGAGTTCGGGGAGCTCCTACAATGAGCAGTTCTTC.

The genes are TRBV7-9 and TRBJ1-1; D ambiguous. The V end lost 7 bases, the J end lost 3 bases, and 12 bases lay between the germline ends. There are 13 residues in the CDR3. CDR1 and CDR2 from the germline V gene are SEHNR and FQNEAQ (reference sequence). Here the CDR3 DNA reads TGTGCCAGCATCCAAGGGAGGGACACTGAAGCTTTCTTT. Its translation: CASIQGRDTEAFF.

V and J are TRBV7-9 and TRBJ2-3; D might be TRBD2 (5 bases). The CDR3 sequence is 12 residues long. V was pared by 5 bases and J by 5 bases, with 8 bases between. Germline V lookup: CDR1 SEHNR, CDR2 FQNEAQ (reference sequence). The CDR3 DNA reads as TGTGCCAGCAGCCTTCGGGAAGATACGCAGTATTTT. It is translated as CASSLREDTQYF.

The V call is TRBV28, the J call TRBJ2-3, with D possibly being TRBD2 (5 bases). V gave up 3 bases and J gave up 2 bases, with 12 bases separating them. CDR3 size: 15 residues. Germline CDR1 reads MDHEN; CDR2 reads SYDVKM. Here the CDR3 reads CASSFGGRSTDTQYF. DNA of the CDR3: TGTGCCAGCAGTTTCGGCGGGCGCTCCACAGATACGCAGTATTTT. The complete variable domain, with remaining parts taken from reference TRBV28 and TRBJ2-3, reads DVKVTQSSRYLVKRTGEKVFLECVQDMDHENMFWYRQDPGLGLRLIYFSYDVKMKEKGDIPEGYSVSREKKERFSLILESASTNQTSMYLCASSFGGRSTDTQYFGPGTRLTVL.

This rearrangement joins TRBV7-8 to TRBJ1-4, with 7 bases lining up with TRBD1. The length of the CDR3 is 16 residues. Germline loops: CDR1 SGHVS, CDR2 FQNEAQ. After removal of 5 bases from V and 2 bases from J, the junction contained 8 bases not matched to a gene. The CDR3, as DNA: TGTGCCAGCAGCGCGTTGACAGGGTCGACTAATGAAAAACTGTTTTTT. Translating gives CASSALTGSTNEKLFF.

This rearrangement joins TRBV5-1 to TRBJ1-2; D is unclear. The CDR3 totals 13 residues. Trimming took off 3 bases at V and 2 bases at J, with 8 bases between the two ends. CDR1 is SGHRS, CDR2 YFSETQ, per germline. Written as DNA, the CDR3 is TGCGCCAGCAGCTCGGCGGAGAACTATGGCTACACCTTC. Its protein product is CASSSAENYGYTF. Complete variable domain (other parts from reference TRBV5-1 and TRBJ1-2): KAGVTQTPRYLIKTRGQQVTLSCSPISGHRSVSWYQQTPGQGLQFLFEYFSETQRNKGNFPGRFSGRQFSNSRSEMNVSTLELGDSALYLCASSSAENYGYTFGSGTRLTVV.

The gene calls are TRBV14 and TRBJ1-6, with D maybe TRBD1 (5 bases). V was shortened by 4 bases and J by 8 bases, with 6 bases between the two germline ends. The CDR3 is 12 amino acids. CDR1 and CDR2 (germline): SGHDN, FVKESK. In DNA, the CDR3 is TGTGCCAGCAGCCCACAGGATTCACCCCTCCACTTT. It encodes CASSPQDSPLHF.

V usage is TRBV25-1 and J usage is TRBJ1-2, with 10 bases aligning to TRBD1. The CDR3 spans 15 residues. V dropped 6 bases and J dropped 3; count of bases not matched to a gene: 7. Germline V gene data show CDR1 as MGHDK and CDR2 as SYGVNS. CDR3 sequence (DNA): TGTGCCAGCAGCCTTTTAGGGACAGGGGACTATGGCTACACCTTC. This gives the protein CASSLLGTGDYGYTF.

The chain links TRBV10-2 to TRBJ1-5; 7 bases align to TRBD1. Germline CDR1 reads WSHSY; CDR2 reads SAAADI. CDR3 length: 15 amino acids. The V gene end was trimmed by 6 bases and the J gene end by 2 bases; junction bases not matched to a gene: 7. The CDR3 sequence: CASRSGGFGNQPQHF. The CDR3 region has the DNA TGCGCCAGCAGGTCAGGGGGATTCGGCAATCAGCCCCAGCATTTT.

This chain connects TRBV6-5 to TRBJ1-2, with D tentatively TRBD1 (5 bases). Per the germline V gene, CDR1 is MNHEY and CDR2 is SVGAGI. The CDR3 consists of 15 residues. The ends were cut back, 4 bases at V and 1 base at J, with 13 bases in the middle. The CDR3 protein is CASSWGEGLNYGYTF. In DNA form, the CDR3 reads TGTGCCAGCAGTTGGGGCGAAGGGCTTAACTATGGCTACACCTTC.

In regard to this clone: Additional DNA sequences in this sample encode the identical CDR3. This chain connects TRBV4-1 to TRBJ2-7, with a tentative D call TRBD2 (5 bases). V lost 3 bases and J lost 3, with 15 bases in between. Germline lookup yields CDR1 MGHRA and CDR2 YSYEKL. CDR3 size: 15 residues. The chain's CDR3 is CASSQVTNGLYEQYF. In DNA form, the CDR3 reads TGCGCCAGCAGCCAGGTAACCAACGGACTCTACGAGCAGTACTTC.

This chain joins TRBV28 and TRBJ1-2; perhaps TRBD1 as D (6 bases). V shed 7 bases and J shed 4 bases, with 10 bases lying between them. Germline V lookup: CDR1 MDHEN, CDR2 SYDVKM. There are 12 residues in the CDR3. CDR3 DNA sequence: TGTGCCAGCAAGGACAGCAGCTATGGCTACACCTTC. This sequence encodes CASKDSSYGYTF.

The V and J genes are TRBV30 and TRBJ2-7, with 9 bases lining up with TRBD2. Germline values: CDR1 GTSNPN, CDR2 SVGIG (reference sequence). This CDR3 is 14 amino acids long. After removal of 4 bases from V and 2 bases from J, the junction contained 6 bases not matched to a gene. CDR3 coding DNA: TGTGCCTGGAACAGCGGGAGGAGCGCCTACGAGCAGTACTTC. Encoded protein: CAWNSGRSAYEQYF.

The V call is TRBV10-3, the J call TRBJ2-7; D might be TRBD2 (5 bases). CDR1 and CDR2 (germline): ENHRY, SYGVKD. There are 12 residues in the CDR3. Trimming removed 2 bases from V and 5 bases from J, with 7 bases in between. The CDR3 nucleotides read TGTGCCATCAGTGAGGCCGGGGACGAGCAGTACTTC. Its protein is CAISEAGDEQYF.

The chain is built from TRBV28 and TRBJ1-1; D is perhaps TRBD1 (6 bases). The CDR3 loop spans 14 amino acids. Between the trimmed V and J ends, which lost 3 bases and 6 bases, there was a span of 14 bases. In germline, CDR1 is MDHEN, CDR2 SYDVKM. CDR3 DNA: TGTGCCAGCAGTTTGGTAGGGGGTTTGTCTGAAGCTTTCTTT. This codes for CASSLVGGLSEAFF.

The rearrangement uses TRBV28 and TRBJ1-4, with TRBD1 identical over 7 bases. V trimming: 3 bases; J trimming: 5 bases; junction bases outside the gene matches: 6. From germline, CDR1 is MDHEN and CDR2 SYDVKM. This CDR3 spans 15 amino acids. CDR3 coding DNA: TGTGCCAGCAGTTTTGAGGGGGCCTCAAATGAAAAACTGTTTTTT. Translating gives CASSFEGASNEKLFF.